This T cell receptor beta chain was identified in a study of T cells in localized non-small cell lung cancer (dated by TCRdb to 2020 to 2021). General notes on the study: Comparing tumors with uninvolved tumor-adjacent lungs, the study looked at the T cell repertoires of roughly 250 patients with early-stage NSCLC. A mean age of around 66 years was recorded for the NSCLC patients, of whom 129 were male and some 100 were female. All 240 or so NSCLC patients in the cohort were treatment-naive and had localized lung tumors that were resected.

At diagnosis, tumor, uninvolved tumor-adjacent lung and peripheral blood were collected and then preserved as a mix of FFPE and fresh-frozen material. A note on this clone: The antigen it recognizes is unknown. No base quality values were provided; no much bigger clone lies one nucleotide off.

The immunoSEQ Assay was used to sequence TCR beta CDR3 regions from DNA. From the authors' description of their analysis: To compute T cell density, TCR beta template counts were normalized to usable DNA, which was estimated by amplifying housekeeping genes. Richness was estimated with the preseqR package, extrapolating to 400,000 templates for PBMC samples and 120,000 templates for tissue samples. Clonality was calculated as one minus Pielou's evenness. Tissue-enriched TCRs were identified by differential abundance testing using productive amino-acid clonotypes, minimum total count 5 and alpha 0.1. Repertoire overlap between compartments was quantified with the Jaccard Index and Morisita Overlap Index. GLIPH clustered TCR beta CDR3s with public tetramer-defined viral CDR3s; viral motifs required at least three viral sequences plus V-gene enrichment. The clones in this table, taken by TCRdb from immuneACCESS, are in-frame only. Not every clone is retained; where verified, under half of the shortfall comes from an unresolved V gene, and the cause of the rest is unknown. For V, J and clone size, that table is used; D and trimming come from the DNA. The table for this sample lists about 7,300 clones; more than 20% of them were counted only once. The ten largest clones add up to about 3.9% of the sample.

From cysteine to phenylalanine, the CDR3 is 18 amino acids long. This entry keeps only the CDR3 DNA: 54 bases, framed from base 1. After removal of 1 base from V and 2 bases from J, the junction retains 6 bases not matched to a gene. CDR1 and CDR2 are drawn from the germline V gene: KGHSH, LQKENI. What the research found in general, with its limitations: Longer overall survival was associated with higher T cell density in blood, whereas shorter survival was associated with higher clonality in adjacent lung. Uninvolved tumor-adjacent lung showed the highest T cell clonality, higher than tumor, which suggests more focused antigenic responses in the uninvolved tumor-adjacent lung. A median of roughly 56 of the top 100 tumor clones were detected in paired uninvolved adjacent lung, and around 30 of these tumor clones were also found among the top 100 clones of the paired uninvolved adjacent lung. Because of the exploratory design, TCR variables were selected using unadjusted p-values without false-discovery rate correction. Because multi-region tumor sequencing was not performed, intratumor heterogeneity could not be ruled out.

The sequencing used lung tumor tissue, collected before any cancer treatment. The source is a man between 40 and 70 years old with stage III squamous cell lung carcinoma. In this chain, TRBV18 is recombined with TRBJ1-3; 12 central bases correspond to TRBD1. In nucleotide form, the sequence is TGTGCCAGCTCACCACTCGGGACAGGGGGCCTTACTGGAAACACCATATATTTT. Translated, this is CASSPLGTGGLTGNTIYF.